These 20 T cell receptor beta chains came from one sample sequenced in a study of blood T cell repertoires in COVID-19. TCRdb's table, derived via immunoSEQ multiplex PCR, lists solely in-frame clones and lacks some. The sample has around 140,000 clones, 80% to 85% seen once. Input material: peripheral blood. Every receptor here comes from an older woman with acute or convalescent COVID-19.

This rearrangement joins TRBV5-1 to TRBJ2-7, with 7 bases identical to TRBD1. CDR1 is SGHRS and CDR2 is YFSETQ in the germline V gene. This CDR3 has 16 residues. Trimming removed 5 bases from V and 2 bases from J; junction bases left unmatched: 13. The CDR3 sequence: CASSLNLGTDPYEQYF. The CDR3 DNA sequence: TGCGCCAGCAGTCTAAATCTCGGGACAGATCCCTACGAGCAGTACTTC.

The V gene is TRBV18, the J gene TRBJ2-4; no clear D. V lost 3 bases and J 9 bases, leaving 12 bases between the germline ends. The CDR3 runs 13 residues. Germline V gene lookup returns CDR1 KGHSH and CDR2 LQKENI. The CDR3 coding sequence is TGTGCCAGCTCACCCGGAGCTTCCGGCATTCAGTACTTC. The encoded protein is CASSPGASGIQYF.

The rearrangement links TRBV5-1 to TRBJ1-1, with TRBD1 matching over 8 bases. The CDR3 contains 15 residues. Per germline, CDR1 SGHRS and CDR2 YFSETQ. The junction had 9 bases not matched to a gene; V was cut back by 4 bases and J by 4 bases. The DNA for the CDR3 is TGCGCCAGCAGCCCACAATTTACAGGGGGCACTGAAGCTTTCTTT. Translating gives CASSPQFTGGTEAFF.

The chain carries TRBV19 and TRBJ1-5; the D is unclear. The CDR3 is 13 amino acids. V shed 3 bases and J shed 8 bases, with 11 bases lying between them. CDR1 and CDR2 (germline): LNHDA, SQIVND (reference sequence). CDR3 region: CASSITYVEPQHF. In nucleotides, the CDR3 is TGTGCCAGTAGTATTACCTACGTAGAGCCCCAGCATTTT.

This clone appeared a single time. The rearrangement links TRBV27 to TRBJ2-7; 7 nucleotides match TRBD2. In germline, CDR1 is MNHEY, CDR2 SMNVEV (reference sequence). The V segment lost 4 bases and the J segment 2 bases; nucleotides outside the gene matches: 8. CDR3 length: 15 residues. The CDR3 DNA reads TGTGCCAGCAGTTGGGGCGGGAGCGGGGCCTACGAGCAGTACTTC. This codes for CASSWGGSGAYEQYF.

This clone was counted a few times. This chain's CDR3 is CASSRGQGRYTEAFF. The CDR3 region has the DNA TGTGCCAGCAGCCGCGGACAGGGACGATACACTGAAGCTTTCTTT. V and J are TRBV3-1 (or the pseudogene TRBV3-2) and TRBJ1-1; 8 bases line up with TRBD1. V lost 4 bases to trimming and J lost 3 bases; unmatched junction nucleotides: 7. The CDR3 length is 15 residues. CDR1 and CDR2 from the germline V gene are LGHDT and YNNKEL (reference sequence).

The CDR3 region is CASSSFGGAEAFF. For the CDR3, the DNA is TGTGCCAGTAGTAGTTTTGGCGGCGCTGAAGCTTTCTTT. The V call is TRBV19, the J call TRBJ1-1; no firm D call. Germline CDR1 LNHDA, CDR2 SQIVND (reference sequence). CDR3 length equals 13 residues. V shed 4 bases and J shed 6 bases, with 12 bases lying between them.

The gene calls are TRBV11-1 and TRBJ1-4, with unresolved D. The CDR3 spans 14 residues. In germline, CDR1 is SGHAT, CDR2 FQDESV (reference sequence). With 5 bases removed from V and 8 bases from J, the gap between germline ends came to 15 bases. CDR3 region: CASSTSWAKEKLFF. The CDR3 DNA is TGTGCCAGCAGCACCTCGTGGGCGAAAGAAAAACTGTTTTTT.

This clone showed up just a few times. The rearrangement uses TRBV21-1 and TRBJ1-1; the DNA was not used to check the table's D call, TRBD1. TRBV21-1 is designated a pseudogene. The CDR3 is 17 residues long. The CDR3 DNA reads as TGTGCCAGCAGCAAATCTCTGGGAGCACAGGGATGGACTGAAGCTTTCTTT. Translation: CASSKSLGAQGWTEAFF.

The rearrangement uses TRBV5-1 and TRBJ2-1, with 9 nucleotides matching TRBD2. V dropped 4 bases and J dropped 2; count of bases not matched to a gene: 4. Germline V gene data show CDR1 as SGHRS and CDR2 as YFSETQ. This CDR3 has 15 residues. The CDR3 DNA sequence: TGCGCCAGCAGCGCCACTAGCGGGCCCTACAATGAGCAGTTCTTC. This encodes CASSATSGPYNEQFF.

The chain has TRBV5-1 and TRBJ2-1, with D unclear. The CDR3 has 15 residues. Trimming removed 4 bases at V and 6 bases at J, with 17 bases between. Germline loops: CDR1 SGHRS, CDR2 YFSETQ. The CDR3 nucleotides are TGCGCCAGCAGCCCCTCTGGGCCCGCTGGCAATGAGCAGTTCTTC. It specifies CASSPSGPAGNEQFF.

Here the CDR3 reads CASSLRREAYNSPLHF. The CDR3, as DNA: TGTGCCAGCTCACTAAGGAGGGAGGCCTATAATTCACCCCTCCACTTT. V gene TRBV18 combines with J gene TRBJ1-6; no clear D. This CDR3 comprises 16 residues. Between the trimmed V and J ends, which lost 4 bases and 2 bases, there was a span of 12 bases. CDR1 is KGHSH and CDR2 is LQKENI in the germline V gene.

The V gene is TRBV6-5, the J gene TRBJ1-2; 8 bases are shared with TRBD1. Germline V lookup: CDR1 MNHEY, CDR2 SVGAGI. V trimming: 3 bases; J trimming: 4 bases; junction bases outside the gene matches: 10. The CDR3 contains 16 residues. For the CDR3, the DNA is TGTGCCAGCAGTTATTCTGGGCAGGGGGCGTCCTATGGCTACACCTTC. It encodes CASSYSGQGASYGYTF.

The rearrangement joins TRBV4-1 to TRBJ1-2; 11 nucleotides align to TRBD1. This CDR3 spans 16 amino acids. Trimming at V came to 4 bases and at J to 2 bases, leaving 6 bases not matched to a gene. Germline CDR1 reads MGHRA; CDR2 reads YSYEKL. The CDR3 sequence is CASSLAGTGGNYGYTF. The DNA for the CDR3 is TGCGCCAGCAGCCTAGCGGGGACAGGGGGGAACTATGGCTACACCTTC.

CDR3 DNA sequence: TGTGCCAGCAGCCAAGATGTCGGAACAGGGAGCTATGGCTACACCTTC. The encoded protein is CASSQDVGTGSYGYTF. The chain couples TRBV3-1 (or the pseudogene TRBV3-2) to TRBJ1-2, with D perhaps matching TRBD1 (6 bases). Trimming took off 0 bases at V and 4 bases at J, with 15 bases between the two ends. Germline CDR1 is LGHDT and CDR2 is YNNKEL (reference sequence). The CDR3 sequence is 16 residues long.

This chain uses TRBV11-2 with TRBJ2-5, with D unresolved. The ends were cut back, 5 bases at V and 5 bases at J, with 18 bases in the middle. CDR1 SGHAT and CDR2 FQNNGV come from the germline V gene. The CDR3 covers 15 residues. The CDR3: CASSPLGVPRETQYF. The DNA for the CDR3 is TGTGCCAGCAGCCCTCTAGGAGTTCCGAGGGAGACCCAGTACTTC.

The chain recombines TRBV3-1 (or the pseudogene TRBV3-2) with TRBJ1-1, with unresolved D. The germline CDR1 and CDR2 sequences are LGHDT and YNNKEL (reference sequence). This CDR3 comprises 15 residues. Between the trimmed V and J ends, which lost 1 base and 11 bases, there was a span of 20 bases. CDR3 loop: CASSQVATGEGGAFF. The CDR3 DNA reads TGTGCCAGCAGCCAAGTAGCGACCGGGGAAGGTGGGGCTTTCTTT.

This clone was seen once. The genes are TRBV28 and TRBJ2-2; 9 bases are a match to TRBD2. Germline CDR1 reads MDHEN; CDR2 reads SYDVKM. The ends lost 7 bases at V and 3 bases at J; junction bases unmatched: 3. The CDR3 is 14 residues long. CDR3 bases: TGTGCCAGCATTATAGCGGGAGACACCGGGGAGCTGTTTTTT. This codes for CASIIAGDTGELFF. Together with reference TRBV28 and TRBJ2-2, the CDR3 gives the full variable domain: DVKVTQSSRYLVKRTGEKVFLECVQDMDHENMFWYRQDPGLGLRLIYFSYDVKMKEKGDIPEGYSVSREKKERFSLILESASTNQTSMYLCASIIAGDTGELFFGEGSRLTVL.

CDR3 in DNA: TGTGCCAGCAGCCCACTTACTAGATTCAATGAGCAGTTCTTC. Translating it yields CASSPLTRFNEQFF. The J gene is TRBJ2-1, the V gene TRBV14, with D maybe TRBD2 (5 bases). With 4 bases removed from V and 6 bases from J, the gap between germline ends came to 13 bases. CDR3 length: 14 residues. CDR1 is SGHDN, CDR2 FVKESK, per germline.

This chain uses TRBV6-5 with TRBJ2-7; 7 bases agree with TRBD1. The CDR3 totals 15 residues. The germline gives CDR1 MNHEY, CDR2 SVGAGI. J gave up 5 bases and V 4 bases, and 11 bases lay outside the gene matches. In DNA, the CDR3 is TGTGCCAGCAGTTCCCGTAGGGGGCAGGAACACGAGCAGTACTTC. This codes for CASSSRRGQEHEQYF.